This TCR beta chain was recorded in a study of T-cell reconstitution after alpha-beta-depleted transplantation in children. A TCRbeta library incorporating unique molecular identifiers was prepared. TCRdb passed the PCR reads through MiXCR, listing each CDR3 protein once. Of some 600,000 distinct CDR3 sequences listed, over 10% are singletons. The CDR3 loop spans 15 amino acids. The junction had 7 bases not matched to a gene; V was cut back by 4 bases and J by 4 bases. Germline CDR1 is SGHDT and CDR2 is YYEEEE. Source: PBMCs, mostly from graft donor cells, taken 360 days after TCRalphabeta/CD19-depleted stem cell transplant. This receptor was taken from a male patient between 10 and 17 years old who had a stem cell transplant for acute myeloid leukemia, so the T cells may come from the graft donor. The genes are TRBV5-6 and TRBJ2-2, with 7 nucleotides matching TRBD1. The CDR3 sequence is CASSTDRDITGELFF. The DNA for the CDR3 is TGTGCCAGCAGCACCGACAGGGATATCACCGGGGAGCTGTTTTTT.